The subject of this entry is one TCR beta chain. Method: immunoSEQ multiplex PCR; TCRdb's copy keeps in-frame clones and lacks some. The table shows approximately 140,000 clones, with roughly 80% occurring only once. The data stem from a study of blood T cell repertoires in COVID-19. The V end was cut by 11 bases, the J end by 7 bases, with 18 bases between. CDR3 length: 12 residues. CDR1 is MNHEY, CDR2 SMNVEV, per germline (reference sequence). The sample consisted of peripheral blood. The chain is built from TRBV27 and TRBJ2-7; D perhaps matches TRBD2 (7 bases). This clonotype was obtained from a human donor with acute or convalescent COVID-19. The donor label of this sample is uncertain. The CDR3 sequence: CASMGASGEQYV. Written as DNA, the CDR3 is TGTGCCTCTATGGGGGCTAGCGGTGAGCAGTACGTC.